This TCR beta chain was sequenced in a study of shared clonotypes between healthy human individuals. Germline-derived CDR1 and CDR2 are MDHEN and SYDVKM. The length of the CDR3 is 14 residues. Trimming pared 1 base from V and 7 bases from J, leaving 13 bases between. TCRdb keeps only in-frame clones here, not all; method: immunoSEQ multiplex PCR. Of approximately 2.5 million clones listed, approximately 94% are singletons. Study results and caveats: Few donors limited the genetic and exposure-history diversity represented.

Comment on this clone: The antigen is unknown.

The donors were adults (healthy and HIV-negative) with no recent acute infections or vaccinations. All participating donors were Caucasian adults from Nashville, Tennessee. CD4+ cells yielded CD45RA+ naive and CD45RA-negative memory subsets. Specimen: naive CD4+ T cells from PBMCs. The sample's subset: CD45RA+ positively selected. The sequence derives from a man younger than 35 in good health. Some clones in this sample may be carry-over from other donors' samples. The V gene is TRBV28, the J gene TRBJ2-5; D is perhaps TRBD1 or TRBD2 (5 bases each). The CDR3 DNA reads TGTGCCAGCAGTTTATTCGGTGGGGCGGGGACCCAGTACTTC. It encodes CASSLFGGAGTQYF.